Presented here are 14 T cell receptor beta chains from one specimen sequenced in a study of T-cell reconstitution after alpha-beta-depleted transplantation in children. Preparation of the TCRbeta library used unique molecular identifiers. TCRdb independently ran MiXCR on the PCR reads; one entry per CDR3 protein. This table has some 500,000 distinct CDR3 sequences, around 18% appearing once. Sequenced material: PBMCs from the stem cell graft donor, taken from the stem cell graft. Receptors were obtained from a human donor who donated a stem cell graft to a child with acute lymphoblastic leukemia.

Note on this clonotype: The germline gene is not matched at one end of the junction; a read error may be the cause. V usage is TRBV9 and J usage is TRBJ2-2; the D gene could be TRBD1 or TRBD2 (5 bases each). Per the germline V gene, CDR1 is SGDLS and CDR2 is YYNGEE. The CDR3 has 13 amino acids. CDR3: CASSVVVPGALFF. CDR3 in DNA: TGTGCCAGCAGCGTAGTGGTCCCCGGGGCGCTGTTTTTT.

The CDR3 here is CSVRGDSPSYNEQFF. In DNA, the CDR3 is TGCAGCGTGAGGGGTGACAGCCCCTCCTACAATGAGCAGTTCTTC. The rearrangement uses TRBV29-1 and TRBJ2-1, with D perhaps matching TRBD1 or TRBD2 (5 bases each). The CDR3 covers 15 residues. CDR1 and CDR2 (germline): SQVTM, ANQGSEA. The V and J ends lost 6 bases and 0 bases respectively, with 15 bases between them.

The rearrangement uses TRBV29-1 and TRBJ2-7; 7 bases align to TRBD1. V trimming: 4 bases; J trimming: 0 bases; junction bases outside the gene matches: 15. Germline loops: CDR1 SQVTM, CDR2 ANQGSEA. The CDR3 totals 17 residues. CDR3 protein: CSVAVGAGTASSYEQYF. The CDR3, as DNA: TGCAGCGTTGCGGTCGGGGCAGGGACAGCCAGCTCCTACGAGCAGTACTTC.

V and J are TRBV18 and TRBJ1-2; 8 bases agree with TRBD1. The junction had 7 bases not matched to a gene; V was cut back by 6 bases and J by 4 bases. CDR1 KGHSH and CDR2 LQKENI come from the germline V gene. This CDR3 region has 14 residues. Written as DNA, the CDR3 is TGTGCCAGCTCCCGGGGACAGGCCTTCTATGGCTACACCTTC. Encoded protein: CASSRGQAFYGYTF.

V is TRBV20-1 and J is TRBJ2-1; D is tentatively TRBD1 or TRBD2 (5 bases each). CDR1 is DFQATT and CDR2 is SNEGSKA in the germline V gene (reference sequence). The CDR3 is 12 residues long. The V and J ends lost 5 bases and 10 bases respectively, with 15 bases between them. In nucleotides, the CDR3 is TGCAGTGCTCCAAACCAGGGAGACGAGCAGTTCTTC. Translation: CSAPNQGDEQFF.

This clonotype showed up just a few times. The chain uses TRBV29-1 and TRBJ1-1; D is ambiguous. The ends were cut back, 5 bases at V and 1 base at J, with 8 bases in the middle. Germline-derived CDR1 and CDR2 are SQVTM and ANQGSEA. CDR3 length: 12 residues. CDR3 nucleotides: TGCAGCGTTTGTTGGGGGAACACTGAAGCTTTCTTT. This codes for CSVCWGNTEAFF.

This rearrangement joins TRBV5-1 to TRBJ2-2; 8 bases line up with TRBD1. Germline trimming cut 2 bases from V and 6 bases from J; bases unmatched to any gene: 6. Germline CDR1 reads SGHRS; CDR2 reads YFSETQ. The CDR3 is made up of 15 amino acids. Written as DNA, the CDR3 is TGCGCCAGCAGCTTCGGACAGGGCGGGGCCGGGGAGCTGTTTTTT. This encodes CASSFGQGGAGELFF.

V usage is TRBV19 and J usage is TRBJ1-5; unclear D gene. The germline CDR1 and CDR2 sequences are LNHDA and SQIVND (reference sequence). V lost 7 bases and J lost 0, with 10 bases in between. The CDR3 consists of 14 residues. The CDR3 DNA is TGTGCCAGTAAACTCCTTAATAGCAATCAGCCCCAGCATTTT. Its protein product is CASKLLNSNQPQHF.

The chain links TRBV7-2 to TRBJ2-3; D is ambiguous. Germline values: CDR1 SGHTA, CDR2 FQGNSA. The CDR3 consists of 11 residues. V was clipped by 0 bases and J by 10 bases, with 5 bases between them. The CDR3 loop is CASSLAVPQYF. The DNA of the CDR3 is TGTGCCAGCAGCTTAGCGGTGCCGCAGTATTTT.

This clonotype was counted only a few times. The chain employs TRBV19 and TRBJ1-5; D gene ambiguous. The V end was cut by 9 bases, the J end by 0 bases, with 21 bases between. The V gene's germline CDR1 is LNHDA and CDR2 SQIVND (reference sequence). CDR3 size: 17 residues. As DNA, the CDR3 is TGTGCCAGCTTAACTCCGGGAAATCCTTATAGCAATCAGCCCCAGCATTTT. Its translation is CASLTPGNPYSNQPQHF.

This clonotype was seen more than once but under ten times. This rearrangement joins TRBV20-1 to TRBJ2-7; tentative D call: TRBD1 (6 bases). The CDR3 has 14 residues. CDR1 DFQATT and CDR2 SNEGSKA come from the germline V gene (reference sequence). Trimming cost V 5 bases and J 1 base, with 15 bases left between them. CDR3 nucleotide sequence: TGCAGTGCTCCCCGGACAGTGGAATCCTACGAGCAGTACTTC. It yields the protein CSAPRTVESYEQYF.

Only a few counts were recorded for this clonotype. For the CDR3, the DNA is TGTGCCAGCAGTTACCAGGAAGGAGCCTATGGCTACACCTTC. Translation: CASSYQEGAYGYTF. V usage is TRBV6-5 and J usage is TRBJ1-2; unclear D gene. This CDR3 region has 14 residues. Trimming shortened V by 2 bases and J by 4 bases, and 11 bases separated the two germline ends. CDR1 is MNHEY, CDR2 SVGAGI, per germline.

This clonotype has a handful of counts. The CDR3 loop is CASTPNWGYNEQFF. CDR3 coding DNA: TGTGCCAGCACCCCGAACTGGGGGTACAATGAGCAGTTCTTC. The rearrangement links TRBV27 to TRBJ2-1; D assignment may be TRBD1 or TRBD2 (5 bases each). V shed 7 bases and J shed 4 bases, with 14 bases lying between them. Germline lookup yields CDR1 MNHEY and CDR2 SMNVEV (reference sequence). This CDR3 comprises 14 residues.

There are a few counts of this clonotype. The V gene is TRBV12-3 or TRBV12-4, the J gene TRBJ1-1; maybe TRBD1 (6 bases). The CDR3 sequence is 16 residues long. V was cut by 4 bases and J by 1 base, with 16 bases left in between. The CDR3 is CASSYDWGARNTEAFF. The CDR3 bases are TGTGCCAGCAGTTACGATTGGGGGGCGCGGAACACTGAAGCTTTCTTT.